Following are 5 T cell receptor beta chains from one sample sequenced in a study of blood T cell repertoires in COVID-19. Clones were read by immunoSEQ multiplex PCR, and TCRdb kept only the in-frame ones, dropping some. The sample records 150,000 to 200,000 clones, under 90% being singletons. The sample taken for sequencing was peripheral blood. The receptors derive from a woman of 80 years or more with active or convalescent COVID-19.

This chain uses TRBV7-9 with TRBJ2-1, with 11 bases matching TRBD2. The CDR3 loop spans 15 amino acids. CDR1 SEHNR and CDR2 FQNEAQ come from the germline V gene (reference sequence). Trimming at V came to 1 base and at J to 8 bases, leaving 4 bases not matched to a gene. Written as DNA, the CDR3 is TGTGCCAGCAGCTTAGAACTAGCGGGAGTAGATGAGCAGTTCTTC. Translation gives CASSLELAGVDEQFF.

The DNA for the CDR3 is TGTGCCAGCAGTTTTACTAGGACAGGCGGGAATGAAAAACTGTTTTTT. Residues: CASSFTRTGGNEKLFF. The gene calls are TRBV28 and TRBJ1-4, with 7 positions matching TRBD1. CDR1 is MDHEN and CDR2 is SYDVKM in the germline V gene. The trim removed 3 bases at V and 5 bases at J, leaving 9 bases unmatched. The CDR3 consists of 16 residues.

The chain links TRBV12-3 or TRBV12-4 to TRBJ1-6; D remains ambiguous. CDR3 length equals 13 residues. Trimming stripped 4 bases from V and 10 bases from J, with 11 bases between. CDR3 nucleotides: TGTGCCAGCAGTTCGCAGACGGGATCACCCCTCCACTTT. It is translated as CASSSQTGSPLHF.

This clone came up once. The rearrangement links TRBV6-1 to TRBJ1-2; D is undetermined. Looked up from germline, CDR1 is MNHNS and CDR2 is SASEGT. The CDR3 has 14 amino acids. Trimming took off 1 base at V and 4 bases at J, with 10 bases between the two ends. CDR3 sequence reads: CASSEGSAAYGYTF. The CDR3 nucleotides are TGTGCCAGCAGTGAAGGATCGGCGGCCTATGGCTACACCTTC.

The V and J genes are TRBV12-3 or TRBV12-4 and TRBJ1-1; D is undetermined. V was cut by 2 bases and J by 0 bases, with 4 bases left in between. This CDR3 region has 13 residues. The CDR3 sequence is CASSLLLNTEAFF. CDR3 DNA: TGTGCCAGCAGTTTATTATTGAACACTGAAGCTTTCTTT.